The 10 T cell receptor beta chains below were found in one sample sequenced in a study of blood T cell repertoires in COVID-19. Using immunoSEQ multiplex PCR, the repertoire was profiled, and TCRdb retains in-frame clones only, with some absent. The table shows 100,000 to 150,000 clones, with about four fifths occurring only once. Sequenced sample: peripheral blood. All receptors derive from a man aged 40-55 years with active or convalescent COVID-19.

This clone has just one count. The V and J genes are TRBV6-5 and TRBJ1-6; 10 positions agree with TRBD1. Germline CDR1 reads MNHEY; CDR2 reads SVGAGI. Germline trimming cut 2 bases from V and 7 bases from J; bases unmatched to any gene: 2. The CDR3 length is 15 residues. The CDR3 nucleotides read TGTGCCAGCAGTTACGGGGACAGGGGCAATTCACCCCTCCACTTT. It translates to CASSYGDRGNSPLHF.

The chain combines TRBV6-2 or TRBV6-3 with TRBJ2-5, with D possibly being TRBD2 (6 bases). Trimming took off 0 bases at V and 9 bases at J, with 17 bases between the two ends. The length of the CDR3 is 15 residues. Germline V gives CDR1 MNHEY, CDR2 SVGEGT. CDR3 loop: CASSYSWVAGGAQYF. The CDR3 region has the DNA TGTGCCAGCAGTTACTCCTGGGTGGCGGGCGGGGCCCAGTACTTC.

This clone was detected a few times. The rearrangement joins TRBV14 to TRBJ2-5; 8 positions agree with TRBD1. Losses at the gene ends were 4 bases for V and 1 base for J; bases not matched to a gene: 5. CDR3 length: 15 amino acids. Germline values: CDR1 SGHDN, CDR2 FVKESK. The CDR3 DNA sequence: TGTGCCAGCAGCCTCGGGACAGGCCCCCAAGAGACCCAGTACTTC. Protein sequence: CASSLGTGPQETQYF.

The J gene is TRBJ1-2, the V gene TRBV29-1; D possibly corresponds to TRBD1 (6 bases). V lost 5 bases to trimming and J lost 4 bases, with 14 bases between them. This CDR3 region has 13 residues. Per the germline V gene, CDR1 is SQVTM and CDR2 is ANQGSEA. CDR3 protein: CSVLTSGAYGYTF. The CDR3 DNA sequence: TGCAGCGTTCTCACCTCAGGGGCCTATGGCTACACCTTC.

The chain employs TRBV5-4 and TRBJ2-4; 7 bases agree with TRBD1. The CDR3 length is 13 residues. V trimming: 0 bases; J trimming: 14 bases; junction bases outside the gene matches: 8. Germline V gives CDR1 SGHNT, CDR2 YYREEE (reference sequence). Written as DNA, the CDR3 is TGTGCCAGCAGCTTGGATTCGGGACAGAAGGAGTACTTC. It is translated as CASSLDSGQKEYF.

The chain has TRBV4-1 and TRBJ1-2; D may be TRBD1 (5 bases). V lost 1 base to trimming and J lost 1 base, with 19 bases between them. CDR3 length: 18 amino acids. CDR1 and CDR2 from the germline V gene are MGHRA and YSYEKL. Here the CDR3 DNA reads TGCGCCAGCAGCCAAGCTTTAGTTAGGGGCGGTATTAACTATGGCTACACCTTC. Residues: CASSQALVRGGINYGYTF.

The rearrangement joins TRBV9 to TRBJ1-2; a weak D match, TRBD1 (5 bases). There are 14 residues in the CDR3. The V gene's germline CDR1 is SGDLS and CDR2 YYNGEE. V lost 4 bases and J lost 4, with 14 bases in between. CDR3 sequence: CASSPTVPGYGYTF. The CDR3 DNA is TGTGCCAGCAGCCCGACAGTTCCCGGCTATGGCTACACCTTC.

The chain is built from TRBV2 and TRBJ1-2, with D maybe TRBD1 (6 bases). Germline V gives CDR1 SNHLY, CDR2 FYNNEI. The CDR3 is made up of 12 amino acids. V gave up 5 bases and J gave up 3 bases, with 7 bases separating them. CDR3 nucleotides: TGTGCCAGCAGTCACAGGGACTATGGCTACACCTTC. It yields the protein CASSHRDYGYTF.

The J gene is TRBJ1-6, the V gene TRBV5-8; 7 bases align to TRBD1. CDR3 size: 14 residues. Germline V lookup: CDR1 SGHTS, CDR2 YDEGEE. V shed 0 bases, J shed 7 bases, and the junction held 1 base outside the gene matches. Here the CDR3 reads CASSLAGGNSPLHF. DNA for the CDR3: TGTGCCAGCAGCTTGGCAGGGGGGAATTCACCCCTCCACTTT.

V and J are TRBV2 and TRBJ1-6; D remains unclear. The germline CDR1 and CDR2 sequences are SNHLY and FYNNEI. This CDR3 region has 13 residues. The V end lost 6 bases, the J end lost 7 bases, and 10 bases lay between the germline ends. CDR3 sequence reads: CASRENKNSPLHF. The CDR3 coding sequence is TGTGCCAGCAGGGAGAACAAGAATTCACCCCTCCACTTT.